These 26 T cell receptor beta chains came from one sample sequenced in a study of cytomegalovirus exposure and HLA in healthy donors. In the PCR, 60 Vbeta and 13 Jbeta primers were used. The table came from immunoSEQ multiplex PCR; TCRdb's copy has only in-frame clones and leaves some out. The table lists about 150,000 clones, about three quarters of them singletons. Sequenced material: PBMCs. Receptors originate from a woman aged 40-49 years in good health and CMV-seronegative.

The chain couples TRBV5-1 to TRBJ2-7; a weak D match, TRBD2 (6 bases). Germline loops: CDR1 SGHRS, CDR2 YFSETQ. CDR3 length equals 15 residues. Trimming shortened V by 3 bases and J by 1 base, and 14 bases separated the two germline ends. The CDR3 region is CASSSGLASSYEQYF. The CDR3 DNA reads as TGCGCCAGCAGCTCGGGACTGGCGTCGTCCTACGAGCAGTACTTC.

This clone has only one observation. The chain has TRBV28 and TRBJ1-2; D is unclear. CDR1 is MDHEN, CDR2 SYDVKM, per germline. V shed 5 bases and J shed 2 bases, with 15 bases lying between them. The CDR3 runs to 15 residues. Here the CDR3 DNA reads TGTGCCAGCAGTGCCCCCAGAAGCGGAAACTATGGCTACACCTTC. It codes for CASSAPRSGNYGYTF.

In this sample, this clone turned up a few times. The J gene is TRBJ2-5, the V gene TRBV6-1, with TRBD2 identical over 9 bases. The CDR3 totals 16 residues. CDR1 is MNHNS and CDR2 is SASEGT in the germline V gene. V gave up 0 bases and J gave up 4 bases; unmatched junction bases: 6. Here the CDR3 reads CASSEAGGGGAETQYF. In DNA form, the CDR3 reads TGTGCCAGCAGTGAAGCGGGGGGCGGGGGGGCAGAGACCCAGTACTTC.

This clone was seen a few times. This chain uses TRBV20-1 with TRBJ2-7, with D unclear. Germline V gives CDR1 DFQATT, CDR2 SNEGSKA (reference sequence). CDR3 length equals 11 residues. Between the trimmed V and J ends, which lost 6 bases and 0 bases, there was a span of 6 bases. The chain's CDR3 is CSAPLSYEQYF. CDR3 nucleotide sequence: TGCAGTGCCCCCCTCTCCTACGAGCAGTACTTC.

This chain connects TRBV11-3 to TRBJ1-5; possibly TRBD1 for D (6 bases). The CDR3 contains 17 residues. The V end lost 1 base, the J end lost 0 bases, and 13 bases lay between the germline ends. The germline V gene encodes CDR1 SGHNT and CDR2 YENEEA. CDR3 bases: TGTGCCAGCAGCTTAGGGGGGACACCATATAGCAATCAGCCCCAGCATTTT. This encodes CASSLGGTPYSNQPQHF. The entire variable domain, with the rest obtained from reference TRBV11-3 and TRBJ1-5, is as follows: EAGVVQSPRYKIIEKKQPVAFWCNPISGHNTLYWYLQNLGQGPELLIRYENEEAVDDSQLPKDRFSAERLKGVDSTLKIQPAELGDSAVYLCASSLGGTPYSNQPQHFGDGTRLSIL.

The chain employs TRBV19 and TRBJ2-1; 7 positions match TRBD1. V was clipped by 5 bases and J by 10 bases; unmatched bases: 17. Germline V gives CDR1 LNHDA, CDR2 SQIVND (reference sequence). The CDR3 covers 16 residues. CDR3 bases: TGTGCCAGTAGTGAGTCCACAGGGGTGCAAGCGCAAGAGCAGTTCTTC. Translating it yields CASSESTGVQAQEQFF.

This clone was found once. The chain joins TRBV5-1 to TRBJ2-3, with 9 bases lining up with TRBD1. The CDR3 spans 14 residues. CDR1 SGHRS and CDR2 YFSETQ come from the germline V gene. Germline trimming cut 4 bases from V and 4 bases from J; bases unmatched to any gene: 4. The CDR3 bases are TGCGCCAGCAGCAGGGACAGGGCCCCAGATACGCAGTATTTT. This gives the protein CASSRDRAPDTQYF.

The V and J genes are TRBV25-1 and TRBJ1-5; no definite D call. Trimming cost V 3 bases and J 10 bases, with 13 bases left between them. The germline CDR1 and CDR2 sequences are MGHDK and SYGVNS. The CDR3 length is 13 residues. This CDR3 is CASSDSPRGPQHF. DNA of the CDR3: TGTGCCAGCAGTGACAGTCCACGAGGACCCCAGCATTTT.

In its sample, this clone was seen a few times. The chain joins TRBV25-1 to TRBJ1-2; 9 bases line up with TRBD1. The CDR3 covers 12 residues. Germline assignment: CDR1 MGHDK and CDR2 SYGVNS. Trimming removed 5 bases from V and 7 bases from J; junction bases left unmatched: 2. The CDR3 DNA reads TGTGCCAGCAGTCTGGACAGGGGTGGCTACACCTTC. As protein: CASSLDRGGYTF.

The chain couples TRBV28 to TRBJ2-1; 9 positions agree with TRBD2. J gave up 0 bases and V 9 bases, and 3 bases lay outside the gene matches. CDR1 and CDR2 (germline): MDHEN, SYDVKM. The CDR3 extends over 14 amino acids. The CDR3 spells CASISGSSYNEQFF. CDR3 nucleotides: TGTGCCAGTATTAGCGGGAGCTCCTACAATGAGCAGTTCTTC.

This clone has just one count. The V and J genes are TRBV6-5 and TRBJ1-2, with TRBD1 matching over 11 bases. The CDR3 runs 14 residues. V was pared by 5 bases and J by 8 bases, with 7 bases of the junction left unmatched. CDR1 MNHEY and CDR2 SVGAGI come from the germline V gene. The CDR3 DNA reads TGTGCCAGCAGTACTAGGACAGGGGGCAACGGCTACACCTTC. Amino acid sequence: CASSTRTGGNGYTF.

This clone is a singleton in its sample. CDR3 residues: CASSYREGPSEQFF. The CDR3 DNA sequence: TGCGCCAGCAGCTACCGGGAGGGCCCGAGTGAGCAGTTCTTC. This chain links TRBV5-1 with TRBJ2-1; 8 bases are a match to TRBD2. This CDR3 has 14 residues. The germline V gene has CDR1 SGHRS and CDR2 YFSETQ. J gave up 9 bases and V 3 bases, and 8 bases lay outside the gene matches.

The sample holds a few counts of this clone. The rearrangement joins TRBV10-3 to TRBJ2-7, with 7 bases lining up with TRBD2. V trimming: 8 bases; J trimming: 2 bases; junction bases outside the gene matches: 9. CDR1 and CDR2 (germline): ENHRY, SYGVKD. The CDR3 is made up of 14 amino acids. The CDR3 bases are TGTGCCATCGCTGGGGGGGAAAATACCTACGAGCAGTACTTC. It translates to CAIAGGENTYEQYF.

V gene TRBV19 combines with J gene TRBJ2-6, with D perhaps matching TRBD2 (6 bases). The CDR3 extends over 16 amino acids. Germline CDR1 LNHDA, CDR2 SQIVND (reference sequence). Trimming pared 5 bases from V and 0 bases from J, leaving 11 bases between. CDR3 nucleotides: TGTGCCAGTAGTTTGGGGAGGAGCTCTGGGGCCAACGTCCTGACTTTC. Residues: CASSLGRSSGANVLTF. The whole variable domain, filled in from reference TRBV19 and TRBJ2-6, reads DGGITQSPKYLFRKEGQNVTLSCEQNLNHDAMYWYRQDPGQGLRLIYYSQIVNDFQKGDIAEGYSVSREKKESFPLTVTSAQKNPTAFYLCASSLGRSSGANVLTFGAGSRLTVL.

The chain carries TRBV27 and TRBJ1-1; 10 positions agree with TRBD1. The V segment lost 3 bases and the J segment 3 bases; nucleotides outside the gene matches: 7. The CDR3 contains 16 residues. Germline CDR1 is MNHEY and CDR2 is SMNVEV (reference sequence). CDR3 in amino acids: CASSFSTGGLDTEAFF. In nucleotides, the CDR3 is TGTGCCAGCAGTTTTTCGACAGGGGGCTTGGACACTGAAGCTTTCTTT.

This clone has more than one count but fewer than ten. This chain joins TRBV6-6 and TRBJ2-7, with D maybe TRBD1 (5 bases). Germline V gene sequence: CDR1 MNHNY, CDR2 SVGAGI (reference sequence). This CDR3 contains 14 residues. V was trimmed by 5 bases and J by 6 bases, leaving 17 bases between them. Here the CDR3 reads CASSPGQPRREQYF. Written as DNA, the CDR3 is TGTGCCAGCAGTCCCGGACAACCTAGGCGCGAGCAGTACTTC.

This clone was detected a few times. V and J are TRBV28 and TRBJ2-3, with D maybe TRBD2 (5 bases). V lost 5 bases, J lost 11 bases, and 11 bases lay in between. There are 11 residues in the CDR3. Germline V gene data show CDR1 as MDHEN and CDR2 as SYDVKM. The CDR3 region is CASSLRGQQYF. CDR3 DNA: TGTGCCAGCAGTCTCCGCGGGCAGCAGTATTTT.

On this clone: The junction and the germline gene differ at one end; a read error may be behind it. The CDR3: CASSLQGGSKKDF. The CDR3 nucleotides are TGTGCCAGCAGCTTGCAAGGCGGCTCAAAGAAGGACTTC. The V and J genes are TRBV5-4 and TRBJ2-7; D unresolved. The germline CDR1 and CDR2 sequences are SGHNT and YYREEE (reference sequence). The CDR3 has 13 residues.

V gene TRBV7-9 combines with J gene TRBJ1-2; D is uncertain. V lost 1 base and J 7 bases, leaving 7 bases between the germline ends. Per germline, CDR1 SEHNR and CDR2 FQNEAQ (reference sequence). CDR3 length equals 12 residues. The CDR3 DNA sequence: TGTGCCAGCAGCTTAGAGGAGTTTGGCTACACCTTC. This sequence encodes CASSLEEFGYTF.

This clone appeared a single time. This chain joins TRBV5-1 and TRBJ2-5, with TRBD1 matching 11 bases. The end of the DNA fits TRBJ2-7 better, so the J call may be wrong. This CDR3 has 16 amino acids. Germline values: CDR1 SGHRS, CDR2 YFSETQ. The CDR3 nucleotides are TGCGCCAGCAGCTTGGAACCGGGACAGGGGGCCTACGAGCAGTACTTC. This codes for CASSLEPGQGAYEQYF.

V is TRBV4-1 and J is TRBJ1-3, with 7 bases identical to TRBD1. Losses at the gene ends were 3 bases for V and 0 bases for J; bases not matched to a gene: 5. The V gene's germline CDR1 is MGHRA and CDR2 YSYEKL. This CDR3 is 16 amino acids long. Here the CDR3 reads CASSQPGTASGNTIYF. CDR3 nucleotide sequence: TGCGCCAGCAGCCAGCCCGGGACAGCCTCTGGAAACACCATATATTTT.

This chain joins TRBV6-4 and TRBJ2-3; a weak D match, TRBD2 (6 bases). V was pared by 4 bases and J by 0 bases, with 8 bases between. This CDR3 spans 14 amino acids. Germline CDR1 is MRHNA and CDR2 is SNTAGT. The CDR3 nucleotides are TGTGCCAGCAGTGTAGCGGCTAGCACAGATACGCAGTATTTT. Translating gives CASSVAASTDTQYF.

This chain connects TRBV2 to TRBJ2-7; D call uncertain. The CDR3 is 11 amino acids. Germline V gene lookup returns CDR1 SNHLY and CDR2 FYNNEI. The germline V and J ends were trimmed by 5 bases and 3 bases, with 5 bases remaining between them. The CDR3, as DNA: TGTGCCAGCAGTCCTCTCTACGAGCAGTACTTC. It codes for CASSPLYEQYF.

The chain uses TRBV5-6 and TRBJ1-3, with 7 positions matching TRBD1. The CDR3 extends over 16 amino acids. Germline V gives CDR1 SGHDT, CDR2 YYEEEE. Losses at the gene ends were 2 bases for V and 4 bases for J; bases not matched to a gene: 9. CDR3 loop: CASSFQGQAMGNTIYF. The CDR3 coding sequence is TGTGCCAGCAGCTTCCAAGGACAGGCAATGGGAAACACCATATATTTT.

The chain carries TRBV29-1 and TRBJ2-2, with 7 positions matching TRBD2. The germline V gene has CDR1 SQVTM and CDR2 ANQGSEA. V was clipped by 3 bases and J by 7 bases; unmatched bases: 5. The CDR3 is made up of 13 amino acids. For the CDR3, the DNA is TGCAGCGTTGAGCTGGGAGGGCTCGGGGAGCTGTTTTTT. This translates into CSVELGGLGELFF.

The CDR3 loop reads CASSYSNSQAFF. The CDR3 bases are TGTGCCAGCAGTTACTCGAACAGCCAAGCTTTCTTT. The chain joins TRBV6-5 to TRBJ1-1; D is ambiguous. This CDR3 is 12 amino acids long. Germline lookup yields CDR1 MNHEY and CDR2 SVGAGI. Trimming took 0 bases from V and 9 from J, leaving 8 bases between them.